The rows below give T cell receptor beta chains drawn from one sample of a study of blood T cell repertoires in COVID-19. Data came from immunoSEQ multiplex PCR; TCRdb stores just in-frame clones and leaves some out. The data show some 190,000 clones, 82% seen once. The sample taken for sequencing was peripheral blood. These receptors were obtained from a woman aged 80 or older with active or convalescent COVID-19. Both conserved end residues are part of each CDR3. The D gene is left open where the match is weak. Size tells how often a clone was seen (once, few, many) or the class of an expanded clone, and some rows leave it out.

TGTGCCAGTAAGGGCGCCCGGGGGTTCGGCAATCAGCCCCAGCATTTT,CASKGARGFGNQPQHF,TRBJ1-5,-,few,TRBV19
TGTGCCAGCAGCGGGCAGGGGAGTGGTAGCACCGGGGAGCTGTTTTTT,CASSGQGSGSTGELFF,TRBJ2-2,-,-,TRBV7-3
TGTGCCAGCAGTGGAACTTCGGGACTAGCGGGAGACGGGGAGCTGTTTTTT,CASSGTSGLAGDGELFF,TRBJ2-2,TRBD2,-,TRBV6-1
TGTGCCTGGACCGGGACAGGGGATAACTATGGCTACACCTTC,CAWTGTGDNYGYTF,TRBJ1-2,TRBD1,-,TRBV30
TGTGCCAGCAGCGCAACTACAGGGTCCTATAATTCACCCCTCCACTTT,CASSATTGSYNSPLHF,TRBJ1-6,-,-,TRBV9
TGCGCCAGCAGTGAGAATAGCGGGAGTGGTGAGCAGTTCTTC,CASSENSGSGEQFF,TRBJ2-1,TRBD2,-,TRBV10-1
TGTGCCAGCTCACCATGGGACTTAGGTGGCAATCAGCCCCAGCATTTT,CASSPWDLGGNQPQHF,TRBJ1-5,-,-,TRBV18
TGTGCCAGCAGTTTATCCCCTCTGGCCCGAAATGAAAAACTGTTTTTT,CASSLSPLARNEKLFF,TRBJ1-4,-,-,TRBV28
TGTGCCAGCAGTTCCCCGGGTCAGCCCGGAGGGTGGGGATATGGCTACACCTTC,CASSSPGQPGGWGYGYTF,TRBJ1-2,-,-,TRBV28
TGTGCCAGTAGTACAGGGCTGGGCACTGAAGCTTTCTTT,CASSTGLGTEAFF,TRBJ1-1,-,-,TRBV19
TGTGCCAGCAGCTTAGTGAGAGGCACTGAAGCTTTCTTT,CASSLVRGTEAFF,TRBJ1-1,-,-,TRBV11-3
TGCGCCAGCAGCTTTTCTAGCGGGACCTACGAGCAGTACTTC,CASSFSSGTYEQYF,TRBJ2-7,TRBD2,few,TRBV5-1
TGTGCCAGTAGTCTCGCGTTTAACTATGGCTACACCTTC,CASSLAFNYGYTF,TRBJ1-2,-,few,TRBV19
TGTGCCAGCTCACCTTCCCAGAACAATGAGCAGTTCTTC,CASSPSQNNEQFF,TRBJ2-1,-,-,TRBV18
TGTGCCAGCACTGAAGACAGGCTTGCAAGCTACACCTTC,CASTEDRLASYTF,TRBJ1-2,-,-,TRBV7-2
TGTGCCAGTAGTGCCAGGGGCTCCCGGAGTAACTATGGCTACACCTTC,CASSARGSRSNYGYTF,TRBJ1-2,-,-,TRBV19
TGTGCCAGCCGCCCCCGGACAAGCTATAATTCACCCCTCCACTTT,CASRPRTSYNSPLHF,TRBJ1-6,-,once,TRBV28
TGTGCCAGTAGTATTCAGCGGGAGATACACACCGGGGAGCTGTTTTTT,CASSIQREIHTGELFF,TRBJ2-2,TRBD2,-,TRBV19
TGCGCCAGCAGTCAGTTACTACCAGGGGGTGCGTGCGGCTACACCTTC,CASSQLLPGGACGYTF,TRBJ1-2,TRBD1,-,TRBV23-1
TGTGCCAGCTCACCAAATCCAGGGGGCAGCTCACCCCTCCACTTT,CASSPNPGGSSPLHF,TRBJ1-6,TRBD1,-,TRBV18
TGTGCCAGTAGCACTGGGACAGGGGTTAGTTCACCCCTCCACTTT,CASSTGTGVSSPLHF,TRBJ1-6,TRBD1,once,TRBV19
TGTGCCAGCAGCTCGCAAGCGGGAGGCCGGATTTCCTACAATGAGCAGTTCTTC,CASSSQAGGRISYNEQFF,TRBJ2-1,TRBD2,-,TRBV7-9
TGTGCCAGCAGCTCCCGGGATGGTGGGAAGAGCTCCTACAATGAGCAGTTCTTC,CASSSRDGGKSSYNEQFF,TRBJ2-1,-,few,TRBV5-4
TGTGCCAGCAGCTTGAACAATTTGGTGGATGGCTACACCTTC,CASSLNNLVDGYTF,TRBJ1-2,-,-,TRBV5-6
TGTGCCAGCTCACCACCTATTGGGCAGGCCTCGAAGGTTACCTACAATGAGCAGTTCTTC,CASSPPIGQASKVTYNEQFF,TRBJ2-1,-,-,TRBV18
TGTGCCAGCAGCTTAGCGTGGGGACTAGCGGGAGGGTCTCGAGAGCAGTACTTC,CASSLAWGLAGGSREQYF,TRBJ2-7,TRBD2,-,TRBV7-8